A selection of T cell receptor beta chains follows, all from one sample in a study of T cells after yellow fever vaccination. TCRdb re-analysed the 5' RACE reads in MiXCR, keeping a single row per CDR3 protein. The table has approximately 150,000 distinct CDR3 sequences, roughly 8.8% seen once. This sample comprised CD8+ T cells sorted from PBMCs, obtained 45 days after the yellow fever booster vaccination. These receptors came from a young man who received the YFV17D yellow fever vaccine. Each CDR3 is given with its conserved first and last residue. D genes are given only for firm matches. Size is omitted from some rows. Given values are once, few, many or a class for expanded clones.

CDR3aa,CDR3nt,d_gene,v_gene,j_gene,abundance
CASSPSRTEAFF,TGTGCCAGCAGCCCGAGTCGGACTGAAGCTTTCTTT,-,TRBV5-4,TRBJ1-1,-
CASSPGLPNEQFF,TGTGCCAGCTCACCGGGACTTCCGAATGAGCAGTTCTTC,-,TRBV7-3,TRBJ2-1,many
CASSISAGGGDTQYF,TGTGCCAGTAGTATCTCGGCGGGGGGTGGTGATACGCAGTATTTT,TRBD2,TRBV19,TRBJ2-3,few
CASSLATSPEAFF,TGCGCCAGCAGCTTAGCCACTTCTCCTGAAGCTTTCTTT,-,TRBV5-1,TRBJ1-1,many
CASSSVGQGYNEQFF,TGTGCCAGCAGTTCGGTGGGACAGGGGTACAATGAGCAGTTCTTC,TRBD1,TRBV6-6,TRBJ2-1,-
CASSLGLMNGELFF,TGCGCCAGCAGCCTAGGACTAATGAACGGGGAGCTGTTTTTT,-,TRBV5-1,TRBJ2-2,few
CASSSHLSSGNTIYF,TGTGCCAGCAGCTCCCACCTGAGCTCTGGAAACACCATATATTTT,-,TRBV7-2,TRBJ1-3,-
CASSHQLGAGTDTQYF,TGTGCCAGCAGCCACCAACTAGGGGCCGGCACAGATACGCAGTATTTT,-,TRBV3-1,TRBJ2-3,few
CASSQDRVLNEQFF,TGTGCCAGCAGCCAAGATCGGGTTCTCAATGAGCAGTTCTTC,-,TRBV3-1,TRBJ2-1,-
CASTSSEGLNSPLHF,TGTGCCAGCACCTCTTCAGAAGGACTTAATTCACCCCTCCACTTT,-,TRBV9,TRBJ1-6,-
CSIRDRGNYGYTF,TGCAGCATCCGGGACAGGGGGAACTATGGCTACACCTTC,TRBD1,TRBV29-1,TRBJ1-2,-
CASSEYGGANEQYF,TGTGCCAGCAGTGAATACGGTGGAGCCAACGAGCAGTACTTC,-,TRBV6-1,TRBJ2-7,few
CASRRIWGQTNYGYTF,TGCGCCAGCAGGCGGATTTGGGGACAGACTAACTATGGCTACACCTTC,TRBD1,TRBV4-1,TRBJ1-2,-
CASSPGGGANVLTF,TGCGCCAGCAGTCCAGGGGGTGGGGCCAACGTCCTGACTTTC,TRBD1,TRBV5-1,TRBJ2-6,-